One T cell receptor beta chain is described in this entry. Assay used: immunoSEQ multiplex PCR; TCRdb lists only in-frame clones, some missing. The profile shows more than 100,000 clones, about 89% of them singletons. The data derive from a study of blood T cell repertoires in COVID-19. On the study more broadly: Material from acute and convalescent COVID-19 was sourced from the United States, Italy and Spain. The cDNA or gDNA used as material had been derived from T cells, B-cell-depleted T cells, or PBMCs.

This CDR3 has 14 residues. CDR1 LGHNA and CDR2 YSLEER come from the germline V gene. With 3 bases clipped from V and 9 bases from J, the junction kept 7 bases outside the gene matches. The receptor's source is a man aged 50 or older with active COVID-19. Sequencing was performed on peripheral blood. The chain carries TRBV4-3 and TRBJ2-1; 8 nucleotides match TRBD2. The CDR3 protein is CASSHTSGGLEQFF. DNA for the CDR3: TGCGCCAGCAGCCATACGAGCGGGGGACTTGAGCAGTTCTTC.